This T cell receptor beta chain came from a study of shared clonotypes between healthy human individuals. Points from the study as a whole: Relative to memory subsets, naive subsets generally showed larger estimated richness. Sampling covered nothing but blood. Tissue TCR repertoires likely differ from those found in blood. Some clonotypes were shared by all four sorted-subset donors, while others were not shared. The non-shared ones had lower generation probabilities than the shared ones.

The CDR3 covers 16 residues. The V end lost 5 bases, the J end lost 7 bases, and 23 bases lay between the germline ends. CDR1 SGHVS and CDR2 FNYEAQ come from the germline V gene. In regard to this clone: Its specificity is not known.

The naive CD8 population came from CD45RO-negative cells selected for CCR7, without terminally differentiated effector memory CD45RA+ cells. Profiled with immunoSEQ multiplex PCR; TCRdb holds only in-frame clones, not every one. Seen here are roughly 2.1 million clones, approximately 94% observed once, and the top ten hold 1.7%. This sequence originates from a man aged 18 to 30 in good health. Some clones in this sample may be carry-over from other donors' samples. Sequenced: naive CD8+ T cells from PBMCs. The V call is TRBV7-6, the J call TRBJ2-5; possibly TRBD1 or TRBD2 for D (5 bases each). CDR3 in DNA: TGTGCCAGCAGCGACCGGGACCCACTTTTGGGGTCGACCCAGTACTTC. Translated: CASSDRDPLLGSTQYF.